This passage covers 10 T cell receptor beta chains from one sample sequenced in a study of T cells after yellow fever vaccination. TCRdb redid the calling of the 5' RACE reads with MiXCR, one entry per CDR3 protein. This table has 450,000 to 600,000 distinct CDR3 sequences, roughly 17% appearing once. Here the sequenced sample was PBMCs, taken 5 days after the first yellow fever vaccination. The receptors come from a man between 18 and 35 years old who received the YFV17D yellow fever vaccine.

This clonotype was picked up many times. This chain links TRBV5-1 with TRBJ1-1; D is ambiguous. The ends were cut back, 0 bases at V and 6 bases at J, with 12 bases in the middle. The germline V gene encodes CDR1 SGHRS and CDR2 YFSETQ. The CDR3 loop spans 14 amino acids. In DNA form, the CDR3 reads TGCGCCAGCAGCTTGGGCGCCCATCGCTCTGAAGCTTTCTTT. Translation: CASSLGAHRSEAFF.

This clonotype came up a few times. This chain connects TRBV9 to TRBJ2-5, with 9 bases lining up with TRBD1. CDR3 length: 15 amino acids. Looked up from germline, CDR1 is SGDLS and CDR2 is YYNGEE. The V segment lost 4 bases and the J segment 4 bases; nucleotides outside the gene matches: 8. CDR3 residues: CASSTTGGGPETQYF. The CDR3 DNA follows: TGTGCCAGCAGCACGACAGGGGGTGGGCCAGAGACCCAGTACTTC.

This clonotype was counted ten times or more. This sequence joins TRBV5-1 and TRBJ2-3, with D tentatively TRBD2 (5 bases). V lost 2 bases and J 2 bases, leaving 6 bases between the germline ends. Germline V CDR1 and CDR2: SGHRS, YFSETQ. There are 13 residues in the CDR3. The CDR3, as DNA: TGCGCCAGCAGCTTAGCGGCCACAGATACGCAGTATTTT. Encoded protein: CASSLAATDTQYF.

This clonotype was counted at least ten times. The V call is TRBV15, the J call TRBJ2-2; TRBD2 matches 13 bases. Losses at the gene ends were 3 bases for V and 5 bases for J; bases not matched to a gene: 3. Germline V CDR1 and CDR2: LNHNV, YYDKDF (reference sequence). CDR3 length: 16 amino acids. The CDR3 nucleotides are TGTGCCACCAGCAGCTGGACTAGCGGGGGTACCGGGGAGCTGTTTTTT. It yields the protein CATSSWTSGGTGELFF.

The chain has TRBV6-1 and TRBJ2-5; 7 bases map to TRBD1. V shed 5 bases, J shed 9 bases, and the junction held 15 bases outside the gene matches. Germline-derived CDR1 and CDR2 are MNHNS and SASEGT. This CDR3 has 15 amino acids. The CDR3 sequence is CASSTPRDSSRAQYF. Written as DNA, the CDR3 is TGTGCCAGCAGTACGCCCCGGGACAGTTCAAGGGCCCAGTACTTC.

This clonotype appeared a few times. V gene TRBV6-1 combines with J gene TRBJ2-5; 7 nucleotides line up with TRBD1. The CDR3 extends over 14 amino acids. The germline CDR1 and CDR2 sequences are MNHNS and SASEGT. J lost 4 bases, V lost 5 bases, and 7 bases had no gene match. Written as DNA, the CDR3 is TGTGCCAGCAGTCCAAGGGGGCTGGGAGAGACCCAGTACTTC. This gives the protein CASSPRGLGETQYF.

This clonotype has just a few counts. V is TRBV4-3 and J is TRBJ2-7; D gene uncertain. The ends were cut back, 0 bases at V and 4 bases at J, with 28 bases in the middle. There are 20 residues in the CDR3. Germline V gives CDR1 LGHNA, CDR2 YSLEER. The CDR3 reads CASSQELSMILSQNLYEQYF. CDR3 DNA sequence: TGCGCCAGCAGCCAAGAACTGTCCATGATTCTCAGTCAGAACCTATACGAGCAGTACTTC.

The chain has TRBV6-2 or TRBV6-3 and TRBJ2-7; D is uncertain. Germline-derived CDR1 and CDR2 are MNHEY and SVGEGT. The CDR3 has 11 amino acids. The V end lost 5 bases, the J end lost 4 bases, and 6 bases lay between the germline ends. The DNA of the CDR3 is TGTGCCAGCAGTGAGTATTACGAGCAGTACTTC. Its translation: CASSEYYEQYF.

CDR3 region: CSARSGGPYQPQHF. CDR3 nucleotide sequence: TGCAGTGCTAGGTCCGGGGGGCCCTATCAGCCCCAGCATTTT. The chain recombines TRBV20-1 with TRBJ1-5; possibly TRBD1 for D (6 bases). V dropped 3 bases and J dropped 5 bases, with 14 bases sitting between them. Germline values: CDR1 DFQATT, CDR2 SNEGSKA (reference sequence). This CDR3 contains 14 residues.

The chain links TRBV5-6 to TRBJ2-3; D call uncertain. The germline V and J ends were trimmed by 0 bases and 6 bases, with 8 bases remaining between them. The CDR3 length is 13 residues. CDR1 and CDR2 from the germline V gene are SGHDT and YYEEEE. CDR3 DNA: TGTGCCAGCAGCTTGGGTACTCATGATACGCAGTATTTT. This codes for CASSLGTHDTQYF.